This TCR beta chain is drawn from a study of blood T cells in healthy people across ages. Through a sample-barcoded 5' primer and a J-beta primer mix, a second PCR was run for 7 to 11 cycles. From the 5' RACE reads, TCRdb called clonotypes with MiXCR, one entry per CDR3 protein. The sample includes 850,000 to 1,000,000 distinct CDR3 sequences, roughly 52% seen only once; the top ten take 13%. Germline lookup yields CDR1 SQVTM and CDR2 ANQGSEA. With V trimmed by 6 bases and J by 5 bases, 6 bases remained unmatched. This CDR3 contains 13 residues. This clonotype occurred many times. There were at least 5.5 micrograms of total RNA extracted from every sample.

The chain employs TRBV29-1 and TRBJ2-5; 10 bases map to TRBD2. The material sequenced was blood. The source is a man aged 30 to 39 in good health. The CDR3: CSVTGTSVETQYF. CDR3 DNA: TGCAGCGTCACCGGGACTAGCGTGGAGACCCAGTACTTC.